This T cell receptor beta chain was obtained from a study of PD-1 blockade in classical Hodgkin lymphoma. Overall study context: Nivolumab dosing for patients was 3 mg/kg, administered intravenously every 2 weeks.

CDR3 length: 15 residues. CDR1 is MNHEY, CDR2 SVGAGI, per germline. The V and J ends lost 2 bases and 1 base, in that order; junction bases with no gene match: 2. Repertoires were generated with immunoSEQ multiplex PCR, while TCRdb's copy carries only in-frame clones and drops some. The sample holds 15,000 to 25,000 clones, more than 75% seen once. Time point of the sample: cycle 4 day 1 (C4D1), after more than 5 weeks of nivolumab. Every patient experienced relapse after autologous stem cell transplantation, and brentuximab vedotin exposure varied. Magnetic negative selection was used to purify CD8+ T cells from thawed PBMCs.

This TCR came from a human donor with classical Hodgkin lymphoma. This chain connects TRBV6-5 to TRBJ1-1; 9 nucleotides match TRBD1. The sequencing here drew on CD8+ T cells from blood, taken before the fourth cycle of nivolumab. This chain's CDR3 is CASSYGGQGNTEAFF. CDR3 sequence (DNA): TGTGCCAGCAGTTACGGGGGACAGGGGAACACTGAAGCTTTCTTT.